This paragraph reports one T cell receptor (beta chain). No antigen is known for it. The data were obtained in a study of T-cell memory formation after mild COVID-19. Study-level points and caveats: Among CD4+ contracting clones, most were CM and EM, and CD8+ ones EMRA. Pre-infection memory already had some responding clones, implying cross-reactive memory joined.

A single record per CDR3 protein comes from TCRdb applying MiXCR to the 5' RACE reads. The sample holds 350,000 to 400,000 distinct CDR3 sequences, 21% seen once. V was pared by 6 bases and J by 3 bases, with 2 bases of the junction left unmatched. The CDR3 runs 13 residues. CDR1 is MNHEY and CDR2 is SMNVEV in the germline V gene (reference sequence). The sequencing input was PBMCs or a T cell subset sorted from them (not recorded which). The sequence derives from an adult woman who had mild COVID-19 (a few samples of this study predate the infection). Cell type and time point are not known. The chain has TRBV27 and TRBJ1-1; 9 bases line up with TRBD1. DNA of the CDR3: TGTGCCAGCAGAACAGGGGGCTACACTGAAGCTTTCTTT. Its translation is CASRTGGYTEAFF.